The sequence of this TCR beta chain was determined in a study of response to subunit inactivated influenza vaccine. TCRdb independently ran MiXCR on the RT-PCR reads; one entry per CDR3 protein. This table has about 540,000 distinct CDR3 sequences, roughly 25% appearing once. Germline V gives CDR1 MNHEY, CDR2 SVGAGI. The CDR3 is 16 residues long. Trimming at V came to 1 base and at J to 1 base, leaving 1 base not matched to a gene. Another study also made use of these data, one on T cells expressing NK-cell markers. As that study records: Beta-chain TCR cDNA was generated via 5'RACE template switching with UMIs. It was sorted CD3+CD56-NKG2C+, CD3+CD56+NKG2C- and CD3+CD56+NKG2C+ T cells that provided the TCR beta repertoires. Also leading the CD3+CD56-NKG2C+ fraction in a handful of donors were these clonotypes.

Sequenced material: CD4+ T cells sorted from PBMCs, taken about 11 days after vaccination. The J gene is TRBJ2-3, the V gene TRBV6-5; the match to TRBD2 covers 11 bases. The receptor comes from a man between 45 and 60 years old who received an inactivated influenza vaccine. In nucleotides, the CDR3 is TGTGCCAGCAGTTACTTACTAGCGGGGGGCACAGATACGCAGTATTTT. This codes for CASSYLLAGGTDTQYF.